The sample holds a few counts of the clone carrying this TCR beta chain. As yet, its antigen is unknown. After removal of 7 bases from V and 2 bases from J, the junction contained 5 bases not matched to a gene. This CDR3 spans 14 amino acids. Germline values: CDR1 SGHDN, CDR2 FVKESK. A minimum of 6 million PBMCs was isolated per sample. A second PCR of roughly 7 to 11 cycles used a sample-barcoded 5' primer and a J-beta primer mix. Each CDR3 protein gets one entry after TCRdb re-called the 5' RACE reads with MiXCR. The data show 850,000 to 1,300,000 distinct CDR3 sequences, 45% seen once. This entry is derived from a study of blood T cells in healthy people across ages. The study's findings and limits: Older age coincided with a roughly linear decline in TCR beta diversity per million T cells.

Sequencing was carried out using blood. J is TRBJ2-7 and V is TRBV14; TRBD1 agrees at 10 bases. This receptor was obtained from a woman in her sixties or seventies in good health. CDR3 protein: CASNTGQGPYEQYF. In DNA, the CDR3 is TGTGCCAGCAATACGGGACAGGGGCCCTACGAGCAGTACTTC.